The clone carrying this TCR beta chain was seen a single time. No antigen is known for it. The CDR3 runs 13 residues. CDR1 and CDR2 (germline): MNHNY, SVGAGI (reference sequence). This entry belongs to a study of CD8 T cells in ankylosing spondylitis. Study results and limitations: Reportedly, significant enrichment of disease-linked clones occurred in matched ankylosing spondylitis synovial fluid. Made up of eight highly homologous variants, a TCR beta motif appeared characteristic of ankylosing spondylitis blood.

Quantitative 5'-RACE was performed with molecular barcodes, and it yielded the TCR beta libraries. One entry per CDR3 protein results from TCRdb running MiXCR on the 5' RACE reads. The sample includes about 800,000 distinct CDR3 sequences, over 9.5% seen only once; the top ten take approximately 0.51%. This receptor was identified in a male donor with ankylosing spondylitis. The specimen was blood, either unsorted or a sorted T cell fraction (not recorded which). The chain carries TRBV6-6 and TRBJ2-3; the match to TRBD2 covers 8 bases. This CDR3 is CAGRGGLTDTQYF. CDR3 coding DNA: TGTGCTGGACGGGGGGGCCTCACAGATACGCAGTATTTT.